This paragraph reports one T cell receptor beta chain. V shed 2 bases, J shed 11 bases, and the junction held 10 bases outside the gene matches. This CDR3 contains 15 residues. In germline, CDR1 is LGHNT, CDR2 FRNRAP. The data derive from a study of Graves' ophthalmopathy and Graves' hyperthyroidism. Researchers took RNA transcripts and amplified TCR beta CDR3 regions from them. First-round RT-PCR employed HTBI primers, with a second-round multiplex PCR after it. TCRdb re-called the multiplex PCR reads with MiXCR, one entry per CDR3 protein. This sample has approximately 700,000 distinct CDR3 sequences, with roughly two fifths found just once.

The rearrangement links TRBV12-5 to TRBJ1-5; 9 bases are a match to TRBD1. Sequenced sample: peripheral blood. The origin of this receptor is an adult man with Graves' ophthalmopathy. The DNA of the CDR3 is TGTGCTAGTGGTTTGATACAGGGGGCCCTGTCGACCCAGCATTTT. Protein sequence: CASGLIQGALSTQHF.